Shown below are 25 T cell receptor beta chains from a single sample sequenced in a study of OX40 agonist ivuxolimab in advanced cancers. Repertoires were generated with immunoSEQ multiplex PCR, while TCRdb's copy carries only in-frame clones and drops some. The table has roughly 30,000 clones, 74% seen once. This material consisted of CD4+ or CD8+ T cells sorted from blood, taken in a trial of the OX40 agonist ivuxolimab. The source is an adult with an advanced solid tumor such as melanoma, head and neck, liver or kidney cancer.

The CDR3 sequence: CASSSGGGYEQYF. The DNA for the CDR3 is TGCGCCAGCAGCTCCGGGGGAGGATACGAGCAGTACTTC. The chain employs TRBV5-1 and TRBJ2-7; tentative D call: TRBD2 (6 bases). In germline, CDR1 is SGHRS, CDR2 YFSETQ. The CDR3 contains 13 residues. The germline V and J ends were trimmed by 3 bases and 4 bases, with 11 bases remaining between them.

This clone is classed as medium-sized. This rearrangement joins TRBV6-5 to TRBJ1-3, with unresolved D. Deletions cut 3 bases from V and 5 bases from J, with 2 bases between. The CDR3 covers 11 residues. CDR1 is MNHEY, CDR2 SVGAGI, per germline. Here the CDR3 reads CASSYRNTIYF. In nucleotides, the CDR3 is TGTGCCAGCAGTTATCGAAACACCATATATTTT.

The chain carries TRBV7-9 and TRBJ2-5; D may match TRBD1 or TRBD2 (5 bases each). The CDR3 covers 13 residues. CDR1 SEHNR and CDR2 FQNEAQ come from the germline V gene (reference sequence). The V gene lost 3 bases and the J gene lost 9 bases, with 14 bases spanning the gap. CDR3 sequence (DNA): TGTGCCAGCAGCTTGGGGACCTTCATAGCCCAGTACTTC. Amino acid sequence: CASSLGTFIAQYF.

The chain links TRBV5-1 to TRBJ1-6; tentatively, D is TRBD1 (5 bases). V dropped 4 bases and J dropped 9 bases, with 17 bases sitting between them. The CDR3 loop spans 15 amino acids. Germline V gene lookup returns CDR1 SGHRS and CDR2 YFSETQ. As DNA, the CDR3 is TGCGCCAGCAGCCCTGACAGTTTATGGGGTTCACCCCTCCACTTT. Translating gives CASSPDSLWGSPLHF.

This chain uses TRBV5-6 with TRBJ1-1; D gene unclear. V lost 4 bases and J 4 bases, leaving 17 bases between the germline ends. The CDR3 runs to 15 residues. Germline-derived CDR1 and CDR2 are SGHDT and YYEEEE. The CDR3 here is CASSRGGGSRTEAFF. CDR3 in DNA: TGTGCCAGCAGCCGGGGAGGAGGTTCGCGCACTGAAGCTTTCTTT.

This rearrangement joins TRBV7-2 to TRBJ2-1; 9 bases match TRBD2. V dropped 5 bases and J dropped 6; count of bases not matched to a gene: 5. The CDR3 extends over 14 amino acids. Germline V CDR1 and CDR2: SGHTA, FQGNSA. In nucleotides, the CDR3 is TGTGCCAGCAGCCCAAGGACTAGCGCCAATGAGCAGTTCTTC. The encoded protein is CASSPRTSANEQFF.

The V and J genes are TRBV18 and TRBJ2-1; D possibly matches TRBD1 or TRBD2 (5 bases each). Trimming shortened V by 3 bases and J by 4 bases, and 13 bases separated the two germline ends. The CDR3 is made up of 15 amino acids. Per germline, CDR1 KGHSH and CDR2 LQKENI. CDR3 DNA: TGTGCCAGCTCACCCTCAGGGACCTTATACAATGAGCAGTTCTTC. Encoded protein: CASSPSGTLYNEQFF.

The chain links TRBV10-2 to TRBJ2-7, with D possibly being TRBD2 (6 bases). The CDR3 has 13 residues. Per the germline V gene, CDR1 is WSHSY and CDR2 is SAAADI. Trimming pared 6 bases from V and 3 bases from J, leaving 12 bases between. CDR3 bases: TGCGCCAGCAGGGAGGGTGGCGGCTACGAGCAGTACGTC. Amino acids: CASREGGGYEQYV.

V usage is TRBV7-2 and J usage is TRBJ1-1; D is perhaps TRBD1 (5 bases). V shed 6 bases and J shed 1 base, with 9 bases lying between them. From germline, CDR1 is SGHTA and CDR2 FQGNSA. This CDR3 spans 13 amino acids. The CDR3 bases are TGTGCCAGCAGAATGCAGGGGAACACTGAAGCTTTCTTT. It translates to CASRMQGNTEAFF. The full variable domain, in which reference TRBV7-2 and TRBJ1-1 provide the parts outside the CDR3, is GAGVSQSPSNKVTEKGKDVELRCDPISGHTALYWYRQSLGQGLEFLIYFQGNSAPDKSGLPSDRFSAERTGGSVSTLTIQRTQQEDSAVYLCASRMQGNTEAFFGQGTRLTVV.

The rearrangement links TRBV6-1 to TRBJ2-5; D is ambiguous. The length of the CDR3 is 11 residues. CDR1 MNHNS and CDR2 SASEGT come from the germline V gene. Trimming took 3 bases from V and 11 from J, leaving 10 bases between them. The CDR3 DNA reads as TGTGCCAGCAGTGACGCCTTGCCTCAGTACTTC. Translated, it gives CASSDALPQYF.

This clone was recorded once. The CDR3 here is CAWRDTGGPYGYTF. In DNA, the CDR3 is TGTGCCTGGAGAGATACGGGGGGCCCCTATGGCTACACCTTC. The chain is built from TRBV30 and TRBJ1-2, with D possibly matching TRBD1 (6 bases). This CDR3 is built from 14 residues. Germline V lookup: CDR1 GTSNPN, CDR2 SVGIG (reference sequence). The ends were cut back, 3 bases at V and 4 bases at J, with 15 bases in the middle.

The gene calls are TRBV2 and TRBJ2-5, with TRBD1 identical over 12 bases. The CDR3 covers 14 residues. Germline loops: CDR1 SNHLY, CDR2 FYNNEI. Trimming removed 7 bases from V and 4 bases from J; junction bases left unmatched: 4. In nucleotides, the CDR3 is TGTGCCAGCAAGTTGGGACAGGGGGCAGAGACCCAGTACTTC. Amino acid sequence: CASKLGQGAETQYF.

The genes are TRBV7-9 and TRBJ1-6; 12 bases line up with TRBD1. Germline loops: CDR1 SEHNR, CDR2 FQNEAQ (reference sequence). This CDR3 has 18 residues. The ends lost 6 bases at V and 3 bases at J; junction bases unmatched: 9. This CDR3 reads CASRPGTGGNIYNSPLHF. CDR3 sequence (DNA): TGTGCCAGCAGACCGGGGACAGGGGGCAATATCTATAATTCACCCCTCCACTTT.

This clone was picked up a small number of times. The genes are TRBV9 and TRBJ2-6; unclear D gene. Trimming left V 1 base short and J 0 bases short, with 8 bases between. The CDR3 is made up of 16 amino acids. CDR1 is SGDLS, CDR2 YYNGEE, per germline. The CDR3 region has the DNA TGTGCCAGCAGCGTAATGGCCAGCTCTGGGGCCAACGTCCTGACTTTC. It specifies CASSVMASSGANVLTF.

The J gene is TRBJ2-7, the V gene TRBV11-2; D perhaps matches TRBD1 (6 bases). The ends were cut back, 3 bases at V and 6 bases at J, with 9 bases in the middle. Germline V lookup: CDR1 SGHAT, CDR2 FQNNGV. CDR3 length: 12 residues. CDR3 nucleotides: TGTGCCAGCAGCTTTAGGGGGTCCGAGCAGTACTTC. Translation gives CASSFRGSEQYF.

The chain couples TRBV7-9 to TRBJ1-4; no reliable D call. This CDR3 has 14 amino acids. Trimming left V 6 bases short and J 3 bases short, with 11 bases between. Germline V gives CDR1 SEHNR, CDR2 FQNEAQ (reference sequence). The CDR3: CASSLGTSNEKLFF. CDR3 coding DNA: TGTGCCAGCAGTCTCGGTACATCTAATGAAAAACTGTTTTTT.

The chain recombines TRBV5-6 with TRBJ1-1, with D perhaps TRBD1 (6 bases). The CDR3 totals 14 residues. Trimming stripped 0 bases from V and 6 bases from J, with 12 bases between. CDR1 is SGHDT, CDR2 YYEEEE, per germline. This CDR3 is CASSLVGGQAEAFF. DNA for the CDR3: TGTGCCAGCAGCTTGGTTGGGGGGCAGGCTGAAGCTTTCTTT.

The rearrangement links TRBV5-1 to TRBJ1-1, with D hard to call. The CDR3 spans 13 residues. The germline V gene has CDR1 SGHRS and CDR2 YFSETQ. Trimming stripped 2 bases from V and 4 bases from J, with 9 bases between. The CDR3 nucleotides are TGCGCCAGCAGCTTCTCCCGACCCACTGAAGCTTTCTTT. Amino acid sequence: CASSFSRPTEAFF.

V is TRBV18 and J is TRBJ1-3; D call uncertain. The CDR3 is 14 residues long. V lost 3 bases to trimming and J lost 8 bases, with 14 bases between them. Germline V gene sequence: CDR1 KGHSH, CDR2 LQKENI. The CDR3 DNA reads TGTGCCAGCTCACCTATGACGGGCACGGACACCATATATTTT. Encoded protein: CASSPMTGTDTIYF.

The chain carries TRBV5-6 and TRBJ2-5; D is ambiguous. The CDR3 contains 12 residues. The germline V gene has CDR1 SGHDT and CDR2 YYEEEE. Trimming took off 5 bases at V and 4 bases at J, with 9 bases between the two ends. CDR3 DNA sequence: TGTGCCAGCAGGGGCGGTGGAGAGACCCAGTACTTC. Protein sequence: CASRGGGETQYF.

The chain uses TRBV29-1 and TRBJ2-3, with D perhaps TRBD2 (6 bases). CDR1 and CDR2 from the germline V gene are SQVTM and ANQGSEA. The CDR3 has 16 amino acids. Trimming shortened V by 1 base and J by 1 base, and 15 bases separated the two germline ends. The CDR3 nucleotides are TGCAGCGTTGAAGGCGGGCGAGGCGGGGGCACAGATACGCAGTATTTT. Amino acids: CSVEGGRGGGTDTQYF.

The chain recombines TRBV18 with TRBJ2-2; D remains unclear. V lost 3 bases, J lost 8 bases, and 13 bases lay in between. There are 14 residues in the CDR3. Germline values: CDR1 KGHSH, CDR2 LQKENI. In nucleotides, the CDR3 is TGTGCCAGCTCACCGAGGCAGGCCCAAGGGGAGCTGTTTTTT. Protein: CASSPRQAQGELFF.

The V and J genes are TRBV5-6 and TRBJ1-2, with 7 positions matching TRBD1. With V trimmed by 0 bases and J by 3 bases, 5 bases remained unmatched. The CDR3 runs 15 residues. From germline, CDR1 is SGHDT and CDR2 YYEEEE. DNA for the CDR3: TGTGCCAGCAGCTTGGGACAGGGAACGGACTATGGCTACACCTTC. Protein sequence: CASSLGQGTDYGYTF.

V gene TRBV19 combines with J gene TRBJ1-2; 8 bases map to TRBD1. This CDR3 spans 12 amino acids. Per the germline V gene, CDR1 is LNHDA and CDR2 is SQIVND (reference sequence). V gave up 5 bases and J gave up 4 bases; unmatched junction bases: 0. The CDR3 here is CASSGQGYGYTF. CDR3 sequence (DNA): TGTGCCAGTAGTGGACAGGGCTATGGCTACACCTTC.

The chain joins TRBV5-1 to TRBJ2-5; TRBD2 is a possible D gene (5 bases). Germline-derived CDR1 and CDR2 are SGHRS and YFSETQ. The CDR3 length is 14 residues. V was cut by 1 base and J by 1 base, with 8 bases left in between. CDR3 sequence reads: CASSLYRGQETQYF. The CDR3 region has the DNA TGCGCCAGCAGCTTGTACCGGGGCCAAGAGACCCAGTACTTC. Based on the CDR3 plus reference TRBV5-1 and TRBJ2-5, the full variable domain is KAGVTQTPRYLIKTRGQQVTLSCSPISGHRSVSWYQQTPGQGLQFLFEYFSETQRNKGNFPGRFSGRQFSNSRSEMNVSTLELGDSALYLCASSLYRGQETQYFGPGTRLLVL.